This TCR beta chain was profiled in a study of cytomegalovirus exposure and HLA in healthy donors. Study-wide findings and caveats: The authors later linked a missense DCLRE1C variant to TCR beta V- and J-gene trimming. HLA alleles showed associations with approximately 15,000 TCR beta sequences in a later analysis, at a 0.05 false discovery rate.

Note on this clone: Its matching antigen is unknown.

Looked up from germline, CDR1 is SGHDN and CDR2 is FVKESK. With 3 bases clipped from V and 2 bases from J, the junction kept 9 bases outside the gene matches. The CDR3 is 16 residues long. Amplification used 60 Vbeta primers and 13 Jbeta primers. TCRdb's table, derived via immunoSEQ multiplex PCR, lists solely in-frame clones and lacks some. The sample holds approximately 160,000 clones, 70% to 85% seen once. The sequence derives from a woman in her thirties in good health and CMV-seronegative. Sequencing input: PBMCs. The V and J genes are TRBV14 and TRBJ1-2, with TRBD1 identical over 7 bases. CDR3 loop: CASSQRPGQSNYGYTF. For the CDR3, the DNA is TGTGCCAGCAGCCAGAGACCGGGACAGAGCAACTATGGCTACACCTTC.